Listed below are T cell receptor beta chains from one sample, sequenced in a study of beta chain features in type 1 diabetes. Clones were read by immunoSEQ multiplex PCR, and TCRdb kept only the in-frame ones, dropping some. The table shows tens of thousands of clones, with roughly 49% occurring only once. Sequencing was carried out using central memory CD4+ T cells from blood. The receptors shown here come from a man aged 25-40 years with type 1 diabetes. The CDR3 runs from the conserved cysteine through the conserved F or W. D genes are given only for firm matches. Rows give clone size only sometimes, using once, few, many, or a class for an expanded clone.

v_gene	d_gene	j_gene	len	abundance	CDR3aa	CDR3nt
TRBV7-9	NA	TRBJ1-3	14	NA	CASSLGGRGNTIYF	TGTGCCAGCAGCTTAGGGGGGCGAGGAAACACCATATATTTT
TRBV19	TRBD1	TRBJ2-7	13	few	CATRDRVDGEQYF	TGTGCCACCCGGGACAGGGTCGACGGCGAGCAGTACTTC
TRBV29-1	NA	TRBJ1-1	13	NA	CSVEVRANTEAFF	TGCAGCGTTGAAGTCAGGGCGAACACTGAAGCTTTCTTT
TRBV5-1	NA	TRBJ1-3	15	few	CASSPQGSAGNTIYF	TGCGCCAGCAGCCCACAGGGCTCGGCTGGAAACACCATATATTTT
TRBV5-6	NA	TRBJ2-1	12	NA	CASRGGYNEQFF	TGTGCCAGCAGGGGGGGTTACAATGAGCAGTTCTTC
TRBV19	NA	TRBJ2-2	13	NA	CASRTENTGELFF	TGTGCCAGTCGGACAGAAAACACCGGGGAGCTGTTTTTT
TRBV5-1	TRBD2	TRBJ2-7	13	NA	CASSLAGGLEQYF	TGCGCCAGCAGCTTGGCGGGAGGCCTGGAGCAGTACTTC
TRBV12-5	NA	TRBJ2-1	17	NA	CASGLVEKDAVSNEQFF	TGTGCTAGTGGTTTGGTAGAAAAGGATGCGGTGTCCAATGAGCAGTTCTTC
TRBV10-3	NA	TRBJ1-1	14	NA	CAIRQGTKNTEAFF	TGTGCCATCCGGCAGGGGACGAAGAACACTGAAGCTTTCTTT
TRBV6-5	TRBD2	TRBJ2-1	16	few	CASSYSGAGGYNEQFF	TGTGCCAGCAGTTACTCCGGAGCGGGGGGTTACAATGAGCAGTTCTTC
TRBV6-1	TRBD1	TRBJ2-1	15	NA	CASSGWTGDYNEQFF	TGTGCCAGCAGTGGATGGACAGGGGATTACAATGAGCAGTTCTTC
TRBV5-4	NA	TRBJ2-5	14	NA	CASSLRDTQETQYF	TGTGCCAGCAGCTTGAGGGACACCCAAGAGACCCAGTACTTC
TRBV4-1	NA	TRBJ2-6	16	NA	CASSQDRGYGANVLTF	TGCGCCAGCAGCCAAGATCGGGGGTATGGGGCCAACGTCCTGACTTTC
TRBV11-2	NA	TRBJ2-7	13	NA	CASSSRARGEQYF	TGTGCCAGCAGCTCAAGGGCGAGGGGGGAGCAGTACTTC
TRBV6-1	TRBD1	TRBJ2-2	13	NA	CASSSQGSGELFF	TGTGCCAGCAGTTCACAGGGGTCCGGGGAGCTGTTTTTT
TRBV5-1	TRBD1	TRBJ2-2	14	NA	CASSPGQSPGELFF	TGCGCCAGCAGCCCGGGACAGTCGCCCGGGGAGCTGTTTTTT
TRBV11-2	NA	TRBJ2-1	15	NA	CASSLASYRYNEQFF	TGTGCCAGCAGCTTAGCGTCCTATCGCTACAATGAGCAGTTCTTC
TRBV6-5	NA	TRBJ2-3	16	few	CASSYSGRALTDTQYF	TGTGCCAGCAGTTACTCGGGCAGGGCACTCACAGATACGCAGTATTTT
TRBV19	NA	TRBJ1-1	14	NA	CASSSGGLWTEAFF	TGTGCCAGTAGTAGCGGGGGGCTTTGGACTGAAGCTTTCTTT
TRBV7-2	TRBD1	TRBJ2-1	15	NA	CASSDLGQGYNEQFF	TGTGCCAGCAGTGACTTGGGACAGGGATACAATGAGCAGTTCTTC
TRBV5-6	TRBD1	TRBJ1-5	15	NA	CASSFTGGKDQPQHF	TGTGCCAGCAGCTTCACAGGGGGCAAAGATCAGCCCCAGCATTTT
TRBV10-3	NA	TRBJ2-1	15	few	CAISEETYSYNEQFF	TGTGCCATCAGTGAGGAAACCTACTCCTACAATGAGCAGTTCTTC
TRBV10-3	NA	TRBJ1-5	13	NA	CAISEHYNQPQHF	TGTGCCATCAGTGAGCACTACAATCAGCCCCAGCATTTT
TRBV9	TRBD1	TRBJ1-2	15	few	CASSVGGQTNYGYTF	TGTGCCAGCAGCGTAGGGGGACAGACTAACTATGGCTACACCTTC
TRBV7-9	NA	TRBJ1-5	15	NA	CASSLDGRGDQPQHF	TGTGCCAGCAGCTTAGACGGGCGGGGGGACCAGCCCCAGCATTTT
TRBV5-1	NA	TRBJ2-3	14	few	CASSLEGVTDTQYF	TGCGCCAGCAGCTTGGAGGGGGTCACAGATACGCAGTATTTT
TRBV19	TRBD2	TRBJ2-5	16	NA	CASSTGPRGGPQTQYF	TGTGCCAGTAGTACCGGCCCACGGGGGGGCCCGCAGACCCAGTACTTC
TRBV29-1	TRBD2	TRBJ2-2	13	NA	CSAAGVHTGELFF	TGCAGCGCAGCGGGAGTTCACACCGGGGAGCTGTTTTTT
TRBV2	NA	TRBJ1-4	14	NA	CASSVNSRNEKLFF	TGTGCCAGCAGTGTTAACAGTCGTAATGAAAAACTGTTTTTT
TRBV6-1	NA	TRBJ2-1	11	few	CASSVPGKQFF	TGTGCCAGCAGTGTCCCAGGGAAGCAGTTCTTC
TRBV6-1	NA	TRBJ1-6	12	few	CACRGMDSPLHF	TGTGCCTGCCGGGGTATGGATTCACCCCTCCACTTT
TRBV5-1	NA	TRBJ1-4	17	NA	CASSFDVESATNEKLFF	TGCGCCAGCAGCTTCGATGTGGAGTCGGCAACTAATGAAAAACTGTTTTTT
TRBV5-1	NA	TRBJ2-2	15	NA	CASSDPRIATGELFF	TGCGCCAGCAGCGACCCTCGTATAGCAACCGGGGAGCTGTTTTTT
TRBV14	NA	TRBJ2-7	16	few	CASSQVSAGSSYEQYF	TGTGCCAGCAGCCAAGTTTCCGCGGGGAGCTCCTACGAGCAGTACTTC
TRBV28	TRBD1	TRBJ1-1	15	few	CASSLGGQGNTEAFF	TGTGCCAGCAGTTTGGGGGGACAGGGGAACACTGAAGCTTTCTTT
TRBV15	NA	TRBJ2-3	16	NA	CATSSGDYPGEDTQYF	TGTGCCACCAGCAGTGGGGACTACCCAGGGGAAGATACGCAGTATTTT
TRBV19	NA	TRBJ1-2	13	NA	CASSDGSNYGYTF	TGTGCCAGTAGTGACGGGAGTAACTATGGCTACACCTTC
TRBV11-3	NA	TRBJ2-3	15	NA	CASSPDRSYTDTQYF	TGTGCCAGCAGCCCCGACAGGTCTTACACAGATACGCAGTATTTT
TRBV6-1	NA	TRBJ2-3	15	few	CASVRTGLDTDTQYF	TGTGCCAGCGTCAGAACCGGGTTGGACACAGATACGCAGTATTTT
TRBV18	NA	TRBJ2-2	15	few	CASSRGLADTGELFF	TGTGCCAGCTCACGGGGGCTAGCGGACACCGGGGAGCTGTTTTTT
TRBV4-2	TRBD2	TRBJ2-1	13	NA	CASSQDSGDEQFF	TGTGCCAGCAGCCAAGATAGCGGGGATGAGCAGTTCTTC
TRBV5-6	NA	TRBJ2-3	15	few	CASSPPWGGTDTQYF	TGTGCCAGCAGCCCACCGTGGGGGGGCACAGATACGCAGTATTTT
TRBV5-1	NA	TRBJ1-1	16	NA	CASSLGVGQGYTEAFF	TGCGCCAGCAGCTTGGGGGTTGGTCAGGGGTACACTGAAGCTTTCTTT
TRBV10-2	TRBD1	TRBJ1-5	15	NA	CASSDQDRGNQPQHF	TGCGCCAGCAGTGACCAGGACAGGGGCAATCAGCCCCAGCATTTT
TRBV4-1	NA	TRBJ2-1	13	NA	CASSQTTSTSQFF	TGCGCCAGCAGCCAAACAACTAGCACTTCCCAGTTCTTC
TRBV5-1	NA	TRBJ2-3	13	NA	CASSLAETDTQYF	TGCGCCAGCAGCTTGGCGGAGACAGATACGCAGTATTTT
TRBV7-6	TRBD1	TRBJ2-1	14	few	CASSPLTGSGEQFF	TGTGCCAGCAGCCCCCTGACAGGGTCGGGTGAGCAGTTCTTC
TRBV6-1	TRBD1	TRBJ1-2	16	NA	CASSATTGRTNYGYTF	TGTGCCAGCAGTGCAACGACAGGGAGGACCAACTATGGCTACACCTTC
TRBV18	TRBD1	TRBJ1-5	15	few	CASSPTGEGYQPQHF	TGTGCCAGCTCACCGACAGGGGAAGGTTATCAGCCCCAGCATTTT
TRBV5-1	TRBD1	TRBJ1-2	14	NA	CASSPRQGGYGYTF	TGCGCCAGCAGCCCCCGACAGGGTGGCTATGGCTACACCTTC
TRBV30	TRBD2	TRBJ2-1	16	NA	CAWKGGLAGEGNEQFF	TGTGCCTGGAAGGGGGGGCTAGCGGGAGAGGGCAATGAGCAGTTCTTC